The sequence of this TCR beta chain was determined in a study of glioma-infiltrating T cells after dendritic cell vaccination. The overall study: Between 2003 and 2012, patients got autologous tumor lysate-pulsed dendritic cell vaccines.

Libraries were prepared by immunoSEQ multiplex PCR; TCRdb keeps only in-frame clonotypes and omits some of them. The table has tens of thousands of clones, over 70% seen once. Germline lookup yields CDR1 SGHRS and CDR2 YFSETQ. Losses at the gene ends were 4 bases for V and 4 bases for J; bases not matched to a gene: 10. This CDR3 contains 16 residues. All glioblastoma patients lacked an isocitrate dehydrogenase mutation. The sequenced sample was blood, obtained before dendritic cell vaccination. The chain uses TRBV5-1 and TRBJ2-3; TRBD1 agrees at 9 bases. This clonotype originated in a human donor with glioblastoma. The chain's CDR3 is CASSPGTGMGPDTQYF. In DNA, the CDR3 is TGCGCCAGCAGCCCAGGGACAGGGATGGGGCCAGATACGCAGTATTTT.